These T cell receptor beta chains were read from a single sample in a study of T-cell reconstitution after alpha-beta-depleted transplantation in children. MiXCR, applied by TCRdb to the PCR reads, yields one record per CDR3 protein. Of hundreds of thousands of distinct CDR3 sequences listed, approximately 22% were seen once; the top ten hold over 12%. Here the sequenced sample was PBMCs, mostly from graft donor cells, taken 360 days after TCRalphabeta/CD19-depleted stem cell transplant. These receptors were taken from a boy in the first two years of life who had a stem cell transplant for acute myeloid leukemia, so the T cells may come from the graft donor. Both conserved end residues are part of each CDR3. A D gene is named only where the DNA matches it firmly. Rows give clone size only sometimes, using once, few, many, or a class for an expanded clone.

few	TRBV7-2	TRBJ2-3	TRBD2	CASSPPGLAGGREQYF	TGTGCCAGCAGCCCCCCGGGACTAGCGGGGGGACGAGAGCAGTATTTT
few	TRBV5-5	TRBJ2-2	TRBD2	CASSLVGEGPGELFF	TGTGCCAGCAGCTTGGTCGGGGAGGGCCCCGGGGAGCTGTTTTTT
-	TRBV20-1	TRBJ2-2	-	CSASWRGANTGELFF	TGCAGTGCTAGTTGGAGGGGAGCGAACACCGGGGAGCTGTTTTTT
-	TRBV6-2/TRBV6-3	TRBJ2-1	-	CASSYEWGGRTYNEQFF	TGTGCCAGCAGTTACGAATGGGGGGGCCGAACCTACAATGAGCAGTTCTTC
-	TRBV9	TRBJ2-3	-	CASSVGAGTQYF	TGTGCCAGCAGCGTAGGGGCGGGGACGCAGTATTTT
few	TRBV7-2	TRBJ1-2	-	CASSLIPAANYGYTF	TGTGCCAGCAGCCTCATTCCAGCAGCTAACTATGGCTACACCTTC
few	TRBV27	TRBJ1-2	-	CASSLYGENYGYTF	TGTGCCAGCAGTTTGTATGGTGAGAACTATGGCTACACCTTC
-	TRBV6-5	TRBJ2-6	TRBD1	CASRDSPSGANVLTF	TGTGCCAGCCGGGACAGCCCCTCTGGGGCCAACGTCCTGACTTTC
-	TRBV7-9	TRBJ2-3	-	CASSSTATHTDTQYF	TGTGCCAGCAGCTCGACAGCTACCCACACAGATACGCAGTATTTT
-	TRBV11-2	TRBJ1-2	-	CASSVTPGQGSYGYTF	TGTGCCAGCAGCGTAACCCCGGGTCAGGGTTCCTATGGCTACACCTTC
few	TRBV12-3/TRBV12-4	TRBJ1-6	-	CASSPGENSPLHF	TGTGCCAGCAGTCCAGGAGAGAATTCACCCCTCCACTTT
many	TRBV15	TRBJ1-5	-	CAIDCNQPQHF	TGTGCCATAGATTGCAATCAGCCCCAGCATTTT
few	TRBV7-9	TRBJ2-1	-	CASSPARVMWDNEQFF	TGTGCCAGCAGCCCTGCGAGGGTGATGTGGGACAATGAGCAGTTCTTC
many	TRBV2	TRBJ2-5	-	CASARETQYF	TGTGCCAGTGCCAGGGAGACCCAGTACTTC
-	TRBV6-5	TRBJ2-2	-	CASSLLYSRTAGELFF	TGTGCCAGCAGTTTACTCTACTCACGGACAGCCGGGGAGCTGTTTTTT
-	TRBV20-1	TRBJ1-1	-	CSAYHHGWVKNTEAFF	TGCAGTGCTTACCACCACGGGTGGGTTAAGAACACTGAAGCTTTCTTT
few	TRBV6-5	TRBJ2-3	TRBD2	CASSYKRGVTDTQYF	TGTGCCAGCAGTTACAAGCGGGGGGTTACAGATACGCAGTATTTT
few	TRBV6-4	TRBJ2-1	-	CASRLMNGQHHEQFF	TGTGCCAGTAGACTAATGAACGGACAGCACCATGAGCAGTTCTTC
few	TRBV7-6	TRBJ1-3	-	CASSQAQNSGNTIYF	TGTGCCAGCAGCCAGGCGCAGAACTCTGGAAACACCATATATTTT
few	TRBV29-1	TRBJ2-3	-	CSVEDPVDTQYF	TGCAGCGTTGAAGATCCTGTGGATACGCAGTATTTT
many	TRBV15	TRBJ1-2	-	CATSREAGFYGYTF	TGTGCCACCAGCAGAGAAGCCGGGTTCTATGGCTACACCTTC
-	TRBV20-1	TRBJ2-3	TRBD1	CSVEGQGYADTQYF	TGCAGTGTTGAGGGACAGGGGTATGCAGATACGCAGTATTTT
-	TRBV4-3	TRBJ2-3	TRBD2	CASSRQGTSGDTQYF	TGCGCCAGCAGCCGACAGGGGACTAGCGGGGATACGCAGTATTTT
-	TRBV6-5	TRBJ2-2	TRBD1	CASSYSNPGGSYTGELFF	TGTGCCAGCAGTTACTCAAACCCAGGGGGCTCGTACACCGGGGAGCTGTTTTTT
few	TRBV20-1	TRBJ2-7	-	CSARGPRAEIYEQYF	TGCAGTGCTAGAGGCCCTCGGGCAGAGATCTACGAGCAGTACTTC
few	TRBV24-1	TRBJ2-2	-	CATSETALEHGELFF	TGTGCCACCAGTGAGACAGCACTGGAACATGGAGAGCTGTTTTTT
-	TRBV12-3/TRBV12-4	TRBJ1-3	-	CASSLGLRNTIYF	TGTGCCAGCAGTTTGGGATTAAGAAACACCATATATTTT
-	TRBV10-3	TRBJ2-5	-	CAISVRGGPQETQYF	TGTGCCATCAGTGTTCGAGGGGGGCCTCAAGAGACCCAGTACTTC